A selection of T cell receptor beta chains follows, all from one sample in a study of blood T cells in healthy people across ages. TCRdb ran MiXCR on the 5' RACE reads and lists one entry per CDR3 protein. The table shows about 1.1 million distinct CDR3 sequences, with more than 30% occurring only once. Sequenced material: blood. Every receptor here comes from a man aged 18 to 35 in good health. Both conserved end residues are trimmed from each CDR3. The order of the fields is J gene, CDR3 length, V gene, CDR3 protein.

TRBJ1-1 13 TRBV5-1 ASSLTRGPNTEAF
TRBJ2-7 12 TRBV4-3 ASSQEVSGFEQY
NA 13 TRBV6-5 ASSSERQGRYEQY
TRBJ2-7 16 TRBV7-9 ASSAPGQVNIRDYEQY
TRBJ2-1 12 TRBV12-3/TRBV12-4 ASSSTPGGAKQF
NA 14 TRBV5-1 ASSPTTGGRRNEQY
TRBJ2-1 13 TRBV9 ASSQGGGQYNEQF
TRBJ1-6 16 TRBV18 ASSPVAGDTLYNSPLH
TRBJ1-5 13 TRBV4-1 ASSQDPHSNQPQH
TRBJ1-3 13 TRBV10-3 AISDRQSSGNTIY
TRBJ2-1 11 TRBV29-1 SVNLDRGNEQF
TRBJ2-1 15 TRBV3-1 ASSPGELISSYNEQF
TRBJ2-5 13 TRBV24-1 ATSDPEDYEETQY
TRBJ2-5 13 TRBV20-1 SARWLAGGLETQY
TRBJ2-1 12 TRBV2 ASTGTRLYNEQF
TRBJ1-3 11 TRBV29-1 SVGQGAGNTIY
TRBJ1-2 12 TRBV12-3/TRBV12-4 ASSGTGGSYGYT
TRBJ2-5 11 TRBV7-9 ASSSGLVETQY
TRBJ2-1 14 TRBV11-2 ASSLDGQSSYNEQF
TRBJ2-1 15 TRBV28 ASSFGAWGYSNNEQF
TRBJ1-2 14 TRBV6-1 ASSEAIAETYYGYT
TRBJ2-5 13 TRBV3-1 ASSQDVREGETQY
TRBJ2-3 14 TRBV4-1 ASSQDSRYSGDTQY
TRBJ2-3 10 TRBV6-5 ASREQEGTQY
TRBJ1-2 18 TRBV4-3 ASSQDPFGRWEPRNYGYT
TRBJ2-7 13 TRBV2 ASSVTRPAHNEQY
TRBJ1-2 14 TRBV4-1 ASSQPRGDSFYGYT
TRBJ2-3 13 TRBV28 ASSFPGQGTDTQY
TRBJ1-2 11 TRBV3-1 ASSPGLGRGYT
TRBJ2-5 15 TRBV15 ATSGRNAGGLGETQY
TRBJ1-5 12 TRBV13 ASSARQYNQPQH
TRBJ1-4 13 TRBV5-6 ASSLLEGAQEKLF
TRBJ1-4 12 TRBV21-1 ASILRDRNEKLF
TRBJ1-5 11 TRBV12-3/TRBV12-4 ASQKGGSQPQH
TRBJ1-2 11 TRBV6-6 ASSWDTNYGYT
TRBJ2-7 13 TRBV6-2/TRBV6-3 ASSYSGQWAYEQY
TRBJ2-7 12 TRBV12-3/TRBV12-4 ASRAGTEFYEQY
TRBJ2-5 12 TRBV9 ASSEGGMLETQY
TRBJ1-5 13 TRBV27 ASSFNRYSNQPQH
TRBJ1-2 13 TRBV4-3 ASSQDEGGGYGYT